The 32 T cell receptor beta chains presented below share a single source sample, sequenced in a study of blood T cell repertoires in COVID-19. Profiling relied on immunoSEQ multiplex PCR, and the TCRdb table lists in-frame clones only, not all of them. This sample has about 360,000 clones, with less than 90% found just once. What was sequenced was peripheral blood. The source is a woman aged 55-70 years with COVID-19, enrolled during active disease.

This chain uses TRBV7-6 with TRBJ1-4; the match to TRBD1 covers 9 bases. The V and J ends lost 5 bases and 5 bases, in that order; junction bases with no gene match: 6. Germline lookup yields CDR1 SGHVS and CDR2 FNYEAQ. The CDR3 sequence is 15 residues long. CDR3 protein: CASSPDGTGNEKLFF. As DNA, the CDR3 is TGTGCCAGCAGCCCCGATGGGACAGGGAATGAAAAACTGTTTTTT.

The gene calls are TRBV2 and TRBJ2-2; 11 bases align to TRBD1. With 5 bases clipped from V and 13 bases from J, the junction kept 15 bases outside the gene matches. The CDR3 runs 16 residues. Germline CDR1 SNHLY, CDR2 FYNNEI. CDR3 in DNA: TGTGCCAGCAGTACTCGCCGGGACAGGGGGTTTTTTGGGCTGTTTTTT. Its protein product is CASSTRRDRGFFGLFF. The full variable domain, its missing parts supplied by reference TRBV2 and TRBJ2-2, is EPEVTQTPSHQVTQMGQEVILRCVPISNHLYFYWYRQILGQKVEFLVSFYNNEISEKSEIFDDQFSVERPDGSNFTLKIRSTKLEDSAMYFCASSTRRDRGFFGLFFGEGSRLTVL.

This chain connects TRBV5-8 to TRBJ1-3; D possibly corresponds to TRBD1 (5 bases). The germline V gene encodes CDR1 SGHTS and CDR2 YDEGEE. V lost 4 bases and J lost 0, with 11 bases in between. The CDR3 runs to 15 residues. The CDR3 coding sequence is TGTGCCAGCAGCGATCCCAGGGTCTCTGGAAACACCATATATTTT. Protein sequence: CASSDPRVSGNTIYF. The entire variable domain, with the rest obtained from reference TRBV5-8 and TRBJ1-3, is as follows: EAGVTQSPTHLIKTRGQQATLRCSPISGHTSVYWYQQALGLGLQFLLWYDEGEERNRGNFPPRFSGRQFPNYSSELNVNALELEDSALYLCASSDPRVSGNTIYFGEGSWLTVV.

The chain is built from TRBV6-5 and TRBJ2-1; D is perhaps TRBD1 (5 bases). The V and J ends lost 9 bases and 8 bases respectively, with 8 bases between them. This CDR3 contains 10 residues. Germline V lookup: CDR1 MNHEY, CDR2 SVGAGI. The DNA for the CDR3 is TGTGCCAGTGGGGCTCATGAGCAGTTCTTC. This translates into CASGAHEQFF.

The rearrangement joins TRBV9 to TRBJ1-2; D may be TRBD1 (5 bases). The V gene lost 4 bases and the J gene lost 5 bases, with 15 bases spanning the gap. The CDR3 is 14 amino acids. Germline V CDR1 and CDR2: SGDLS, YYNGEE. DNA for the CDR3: TGTGCCAGCAGCCCTCCAGGGATTGGATATGGCTACACCTTC. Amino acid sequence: CASSPPGIGYGYTF.

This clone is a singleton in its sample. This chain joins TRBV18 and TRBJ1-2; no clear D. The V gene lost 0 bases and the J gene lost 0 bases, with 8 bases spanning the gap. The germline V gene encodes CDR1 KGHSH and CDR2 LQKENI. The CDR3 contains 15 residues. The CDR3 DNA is TGTGCCAGCTCACCACCCGAGAGCCCTAACTATGGCTACACCTTC. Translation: CASSPPESPNYGYTF. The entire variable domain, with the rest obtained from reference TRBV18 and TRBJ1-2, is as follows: NAGVMQNPRHLVRRRGQEARLRCSPMKGHSHVYWYRQLPEEGLKFMVYLQKENIIDESGMPKERFSAEFPKEGPSILRIQQVVRGDSAAYFCASSPPESPNYGYTFGSGTRLTVV.

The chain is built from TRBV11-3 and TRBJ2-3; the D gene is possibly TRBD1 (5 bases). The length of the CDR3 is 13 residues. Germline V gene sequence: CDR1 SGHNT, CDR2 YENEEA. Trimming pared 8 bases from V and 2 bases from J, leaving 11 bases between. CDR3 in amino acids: CASGAGHTDTQYF. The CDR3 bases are TGTGCCAGCGGGGCCGGACACACAGATACGCAGTATTTT.

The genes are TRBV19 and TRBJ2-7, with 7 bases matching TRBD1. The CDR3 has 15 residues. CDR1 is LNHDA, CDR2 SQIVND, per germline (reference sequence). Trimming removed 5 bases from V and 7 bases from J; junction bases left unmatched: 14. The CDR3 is CASSLSPGTVMEQYF. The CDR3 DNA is TGTGCCAGTAGTCTCAGTCCCGGGACAGTTATGGAGCAGTACTTC.

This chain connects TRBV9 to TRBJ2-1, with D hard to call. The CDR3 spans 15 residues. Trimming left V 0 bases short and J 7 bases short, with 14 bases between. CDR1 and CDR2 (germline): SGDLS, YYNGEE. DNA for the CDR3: TGTGCCAGCAGCGTAGTTGAATACGGCGGAAATGAGCAGTTCTTC. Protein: CASSVVEYGGNEQFF.

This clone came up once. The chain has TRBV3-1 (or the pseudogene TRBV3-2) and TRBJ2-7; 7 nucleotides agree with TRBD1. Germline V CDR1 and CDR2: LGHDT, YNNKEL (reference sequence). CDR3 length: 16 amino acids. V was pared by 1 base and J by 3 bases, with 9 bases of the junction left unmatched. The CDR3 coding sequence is TGTGCCAGCAGCCAAGGACAGGGAGTAAGGGTCTACGAGCAGTACTTC. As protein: CASSQGQGVRVYEQYF.

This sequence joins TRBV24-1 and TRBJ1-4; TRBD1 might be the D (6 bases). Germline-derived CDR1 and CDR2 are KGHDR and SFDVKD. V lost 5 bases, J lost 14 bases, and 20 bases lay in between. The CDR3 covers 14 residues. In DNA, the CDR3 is TGTGCCACCAGTGCTTCGCGCCCGACAGGTCGGCTGTTTTTT. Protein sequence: CATSASRPTGRLFF.

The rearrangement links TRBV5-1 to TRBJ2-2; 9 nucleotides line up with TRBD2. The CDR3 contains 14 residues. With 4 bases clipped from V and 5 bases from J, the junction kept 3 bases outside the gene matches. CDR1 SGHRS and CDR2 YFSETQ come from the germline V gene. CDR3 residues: CASSTGLATGELFF. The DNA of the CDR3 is TGCGCCAGCAGCACTGGACTAGCGACCGGGGAGCTGTTTTTT. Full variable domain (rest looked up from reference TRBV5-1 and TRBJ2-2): KAGVTQTPRYLIKTRGQQVTLSCSPISGHRSVSWYQQTPGQGLQFLFEYFSETQRNKGNFPGRFSGRQFSNSRSEMNVSTLELGDSALYLCASSTGLATGELFFGEGSRLTVL.

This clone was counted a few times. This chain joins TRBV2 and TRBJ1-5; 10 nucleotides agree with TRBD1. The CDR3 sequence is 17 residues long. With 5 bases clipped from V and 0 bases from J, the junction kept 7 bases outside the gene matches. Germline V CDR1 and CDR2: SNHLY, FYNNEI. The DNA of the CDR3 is TGTGCCAGCAGTCCCGGGACAGGGGCGGGTAGCAATCAGCCCCAGCATTTT. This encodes CASSPGTGAGSNQPQHF. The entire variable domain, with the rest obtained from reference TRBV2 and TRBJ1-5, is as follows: EPEVTQTPSHQVTQMGQEVILRCVPISNHLYFYWYRQILGQKVEFLVSFYNNEISEKSEIFDDQFSVERPDGSNFTLKIRSTKLEDSAMYFCASSPGTGAGSNQPQHFGDGTRLSIL.

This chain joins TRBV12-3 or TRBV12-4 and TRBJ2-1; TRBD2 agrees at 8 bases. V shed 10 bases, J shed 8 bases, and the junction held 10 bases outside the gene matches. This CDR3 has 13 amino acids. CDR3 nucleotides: TGTGCCACTACGGGGGGGCCGTGGGATGAGCAGTTCTTC. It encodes CATTGGPWDEQFF.

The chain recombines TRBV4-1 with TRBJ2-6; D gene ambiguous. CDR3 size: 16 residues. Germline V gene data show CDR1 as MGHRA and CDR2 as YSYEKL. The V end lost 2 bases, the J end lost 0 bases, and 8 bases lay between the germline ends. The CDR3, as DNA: TGCGCCAGCAGCCAACTACTTGGCTCTGGGGCCAACGTCCTGACTTTC. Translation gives CASSQLLGSGANVLTF.

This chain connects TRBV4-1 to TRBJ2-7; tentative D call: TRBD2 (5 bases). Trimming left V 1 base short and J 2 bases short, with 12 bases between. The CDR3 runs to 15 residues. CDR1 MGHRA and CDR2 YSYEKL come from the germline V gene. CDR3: CASSQGGGGPYEQYF. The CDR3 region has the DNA TGCGCCAGCAGCCAAGGAGGTGGCGGGCCCTACGAGCAGTACTTC.

The chain's CDR3 is CASSGGTGVVEKLFF. CDR3 DNA: TGCGCCAGCAGCGGAGGAACAGGGGTCGTTGAAAAACTGTTTTTT. The rearrangement links TRBV5-1 to TRBJ1-4; 7 nucleotides match TRBD1. The ends lost 4 bases at V and 7 bases at J; junction bases unmatched: 10. From germline, CDR1 is SGHRS and CDR2 YFSETQ. This CDR3 spans 15 amino acids.

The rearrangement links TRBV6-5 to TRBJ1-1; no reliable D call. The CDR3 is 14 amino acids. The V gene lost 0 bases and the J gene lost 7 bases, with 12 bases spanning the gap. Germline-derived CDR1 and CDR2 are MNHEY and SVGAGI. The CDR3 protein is CASSYSFGLGEAFF. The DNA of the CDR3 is TGTGCCAGCAGTTACTCGTTTGGGCTGGGTGAAGCTTTCTTT.

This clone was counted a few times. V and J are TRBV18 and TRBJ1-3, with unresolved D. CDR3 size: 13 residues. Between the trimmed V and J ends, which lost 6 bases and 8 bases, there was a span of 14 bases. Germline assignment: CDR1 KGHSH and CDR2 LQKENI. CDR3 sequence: CASSPGVGDTIYF. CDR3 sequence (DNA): TGTGCCAGCTCTCCCGGTGTCGGGGACACCATATATTTT. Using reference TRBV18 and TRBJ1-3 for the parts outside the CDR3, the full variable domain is NAGVMQNPRHLVRRRGQEARLRCSPMKGHSHVYWYRQLPEEGLKFMVYLQKENIIDESGMPKERFSAEFPKEGPSILRIQQVVRGDSAAYFCASSPGVGDTIYFGEGSWLTVV.

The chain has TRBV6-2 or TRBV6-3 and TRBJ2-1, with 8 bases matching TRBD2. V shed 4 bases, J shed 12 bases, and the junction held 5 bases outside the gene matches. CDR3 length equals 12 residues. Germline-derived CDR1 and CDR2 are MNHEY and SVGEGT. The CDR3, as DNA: TGTGCCAGCAGTTCTCGGGGGGGCCTGCAGTTCTTC. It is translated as CASSSRGGLQFF.

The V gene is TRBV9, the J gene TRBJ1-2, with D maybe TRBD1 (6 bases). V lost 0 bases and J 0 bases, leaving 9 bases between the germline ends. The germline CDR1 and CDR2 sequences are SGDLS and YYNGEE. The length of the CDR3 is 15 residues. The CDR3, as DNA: TGTGCCAGCAGCGTAGGACAGGCCGCTAACTATGGCTACACCTTC. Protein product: CASSVGQAANYGYTF.

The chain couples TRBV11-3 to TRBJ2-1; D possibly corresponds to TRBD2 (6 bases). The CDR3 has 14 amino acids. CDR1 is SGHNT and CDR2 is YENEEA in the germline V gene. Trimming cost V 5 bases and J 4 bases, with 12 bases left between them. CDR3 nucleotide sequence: TGTGCCAGCAGCCGAGTGGCGGGGTACAATGAGCAGTTCTTC. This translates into CASSRVAGYNEQFF.

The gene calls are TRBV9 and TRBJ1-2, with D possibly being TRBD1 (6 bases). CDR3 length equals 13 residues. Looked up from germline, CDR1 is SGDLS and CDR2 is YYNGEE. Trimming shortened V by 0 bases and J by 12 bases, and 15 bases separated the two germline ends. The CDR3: CASSVAEQGYNTF. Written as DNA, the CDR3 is TGTGCCAGCAGCGTAGCCGAACAGGGTTACAACACCTTC. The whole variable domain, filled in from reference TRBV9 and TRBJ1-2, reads DSGVTQTPKHLITATGQRVTLRCSPRSGDLSVYWYQQSLDQGLQFLIQYYNGEERAKGNILERFSAQQFPDLHSELNLSSLELGDSALYFCASSVAEQGYNTFGSGTRLTVV.

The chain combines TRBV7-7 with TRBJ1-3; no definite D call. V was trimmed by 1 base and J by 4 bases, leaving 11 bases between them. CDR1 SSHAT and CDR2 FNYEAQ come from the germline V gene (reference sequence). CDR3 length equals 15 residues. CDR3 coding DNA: TGTGCCAGCAGCTTAGGCACGGGATCAGGAAACACCATATATTTT. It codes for CASSLGTGSGNTIYF.

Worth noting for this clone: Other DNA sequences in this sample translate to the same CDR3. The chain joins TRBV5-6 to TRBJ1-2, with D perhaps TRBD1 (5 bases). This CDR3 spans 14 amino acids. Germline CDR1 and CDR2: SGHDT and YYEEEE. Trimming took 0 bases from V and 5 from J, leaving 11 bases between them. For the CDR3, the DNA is TGTGCCAGCAGCTTGGGTCAGGGCCCATATGGCTACACCTTC. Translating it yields CASSLGQGPYGYTF.

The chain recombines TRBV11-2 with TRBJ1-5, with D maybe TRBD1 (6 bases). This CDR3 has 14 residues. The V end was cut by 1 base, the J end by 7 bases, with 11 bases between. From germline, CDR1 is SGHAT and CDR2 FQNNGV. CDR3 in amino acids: CASSLGAGAQPQHF. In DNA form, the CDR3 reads TGTGCCAGCAGCTTAGGTGCGGGGGCCCAGCCCCAGCATTTT.

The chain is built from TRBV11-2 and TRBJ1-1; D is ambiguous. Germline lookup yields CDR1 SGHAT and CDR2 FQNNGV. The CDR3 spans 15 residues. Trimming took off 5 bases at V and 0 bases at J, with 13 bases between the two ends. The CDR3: CASSPRVLMNTEAFF. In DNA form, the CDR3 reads TGTGCCAGCAGCCCCCGGGTTCTTATGAACACTGAAGCTTTCTTT.

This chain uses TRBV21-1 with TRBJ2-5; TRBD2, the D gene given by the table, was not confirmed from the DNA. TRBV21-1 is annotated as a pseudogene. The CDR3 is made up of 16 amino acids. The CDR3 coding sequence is TGTGCCAGCAGCAAACCGCGAGTAGCGGGGGGGGAGACCCAGTACTTC. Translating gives CASSKPRVAGGETQYF.

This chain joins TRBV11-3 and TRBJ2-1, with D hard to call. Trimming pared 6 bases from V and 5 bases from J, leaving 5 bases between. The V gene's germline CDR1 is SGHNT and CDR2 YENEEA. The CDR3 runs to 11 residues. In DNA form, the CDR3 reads TGTGCCAGCAGTAAAAACAATGAGCAGTTCTTC. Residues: CASSKNNEQFF. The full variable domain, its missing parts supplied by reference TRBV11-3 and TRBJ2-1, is EAGVVQSPRYKIIEKKQPVAFWCNPISGHNTLYWYLQNLGQGPELLIRYENEEAVDDSQLPKDRFSAERLKGVDSTLKIQPAELGDSAVYLCASSKNNEQFFGPGTRLTVL.

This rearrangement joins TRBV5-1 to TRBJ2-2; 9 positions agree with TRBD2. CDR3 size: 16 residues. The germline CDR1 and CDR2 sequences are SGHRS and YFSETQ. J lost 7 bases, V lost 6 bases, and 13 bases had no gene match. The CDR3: CASNRPERGVGGELFF. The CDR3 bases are TGCGCCAGCAACCGACCCGAGCGGGGGGTTGGCGGGGAGCTGTTTTTT.

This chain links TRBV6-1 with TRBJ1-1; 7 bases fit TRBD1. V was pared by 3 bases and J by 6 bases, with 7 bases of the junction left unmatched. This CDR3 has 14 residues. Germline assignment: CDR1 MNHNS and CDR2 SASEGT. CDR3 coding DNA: TGTGCCAGCAGTGAGGGGGCAGGGGGGCCTGAAGCTTTCTTT. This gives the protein CASSEGAGGPEAFF.

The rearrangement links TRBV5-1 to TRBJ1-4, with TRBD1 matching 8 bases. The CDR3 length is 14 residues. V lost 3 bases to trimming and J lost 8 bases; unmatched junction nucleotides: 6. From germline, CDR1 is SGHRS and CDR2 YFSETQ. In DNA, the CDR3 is TGCGCCAGCAGCTCCGGACAGGGTACGGAAAAACTGTTTTTT. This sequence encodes CASSSGQGTEKLFF.